One T cell receptor (beta chain) is described in this entry. What it binds is not known. The data were obtained in a study of T cells in narcolepsy. The wider study: Healthy controls were enrolled alongside patients with narcolepsy type 1 or type 2. Broader study findings: No autoreactive T cell clone sequences appeared in some memory CD4+ repertoires. Autoreactive HCRT-specific and TRIB2-specific clonotypes were marked in same-patient CSF-versus-blood CD4+ comparisons. Healthy controls reportedly lacked the autoreactive clonotypes serially found in patients' blood.

Sequenced by immunoSEQ multiplex PCR; TCRdb stores in-frame clones only, minus some. In the table there are approximately 28,000 clones, around three quarters of which are singletons. The germline V gene has CDR1 SGHDN and CDR2 FVKESK. Trimming removed 1 base at V and 6 bases at J, with 9 bases between. The CDR3 is 13 amino acids. This TCR was sampled from a human donor with narcolepsy. The chain is built from TRBV14 and TRBJ1-2; D unresolved. The sample was CD45RA- memory CD4+ T cells from PBMCs. CDR3 DNA: TGTGCCAGCAGCCAAGCGCCCGGAAATGGCTACACCTTC. Translation gives CASSQAPGNGYTF.